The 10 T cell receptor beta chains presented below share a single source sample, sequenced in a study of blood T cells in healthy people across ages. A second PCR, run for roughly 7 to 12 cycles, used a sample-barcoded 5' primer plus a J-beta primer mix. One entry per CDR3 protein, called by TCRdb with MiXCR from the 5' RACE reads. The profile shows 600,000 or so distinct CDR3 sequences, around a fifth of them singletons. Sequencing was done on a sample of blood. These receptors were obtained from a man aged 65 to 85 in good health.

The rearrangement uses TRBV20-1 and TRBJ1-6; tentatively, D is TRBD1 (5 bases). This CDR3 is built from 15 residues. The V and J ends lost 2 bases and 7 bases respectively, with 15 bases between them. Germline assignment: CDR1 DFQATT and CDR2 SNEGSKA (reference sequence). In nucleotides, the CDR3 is TGCAGTGCTAGACTGTCCGACGGGACCAATTCACCCCTCCACTTT. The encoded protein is CSARLSDGTNSPLHF.

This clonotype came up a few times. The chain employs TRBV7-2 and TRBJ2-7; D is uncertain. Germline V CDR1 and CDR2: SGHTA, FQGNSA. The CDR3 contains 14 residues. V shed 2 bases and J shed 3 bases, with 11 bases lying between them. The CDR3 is CASSLTRQRYEQYF. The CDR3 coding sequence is TGTGCCAGCAGCTTAACGCGCCAACGCTACGAGCAGTACTTC.

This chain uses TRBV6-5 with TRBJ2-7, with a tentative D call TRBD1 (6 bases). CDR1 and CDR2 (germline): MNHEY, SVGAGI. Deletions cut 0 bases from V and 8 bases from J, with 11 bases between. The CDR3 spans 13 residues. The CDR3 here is CASSYSGQKKQYF. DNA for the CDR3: TGTGCCAGCAGTTACTCCGGACAGAAGAAGCAGTACTTC.

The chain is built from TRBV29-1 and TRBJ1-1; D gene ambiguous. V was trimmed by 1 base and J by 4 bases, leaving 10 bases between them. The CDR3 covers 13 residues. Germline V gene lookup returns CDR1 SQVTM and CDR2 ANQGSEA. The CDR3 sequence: CSVEGAGATEAFF. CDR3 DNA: TGCAGCGTTGAAGGGGCGGGCGCCACTGAAGCTTTCTTT.

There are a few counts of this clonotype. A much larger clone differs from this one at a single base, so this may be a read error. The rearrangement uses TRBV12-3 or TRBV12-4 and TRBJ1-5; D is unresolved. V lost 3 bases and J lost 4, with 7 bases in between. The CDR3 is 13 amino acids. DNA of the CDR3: TGTGCCAGCAGTTTCGACGGGAATCAGCCCCAGCATTTT. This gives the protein CASSFDGNQPQHF.

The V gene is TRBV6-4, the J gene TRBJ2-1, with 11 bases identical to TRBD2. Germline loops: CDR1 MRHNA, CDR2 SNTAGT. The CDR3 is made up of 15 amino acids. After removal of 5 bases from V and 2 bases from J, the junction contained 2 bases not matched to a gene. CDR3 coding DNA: TGTGCCAGCAGTATACTAGCGGGAGCCTACAATGAGCAGTTCTTC. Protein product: CASSILAGAYNEQFF.

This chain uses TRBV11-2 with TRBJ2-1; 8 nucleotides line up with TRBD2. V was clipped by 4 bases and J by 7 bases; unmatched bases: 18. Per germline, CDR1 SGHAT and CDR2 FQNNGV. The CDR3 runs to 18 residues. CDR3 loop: CASSSLRSLAGRSNEQFF. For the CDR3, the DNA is TGTGCCAGCAGCTCCCTTAGGTCCTTAGCGGGAAGGTCGAATGAGCAGTTCTTC.

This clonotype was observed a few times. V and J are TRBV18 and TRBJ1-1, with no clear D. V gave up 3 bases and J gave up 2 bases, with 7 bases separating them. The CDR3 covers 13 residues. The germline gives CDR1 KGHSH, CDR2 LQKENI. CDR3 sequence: CASSPNSNTEAFF. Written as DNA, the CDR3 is TGTGCCAGCTCACCCAACAGTAACACTGAAGCTTTCTTT.

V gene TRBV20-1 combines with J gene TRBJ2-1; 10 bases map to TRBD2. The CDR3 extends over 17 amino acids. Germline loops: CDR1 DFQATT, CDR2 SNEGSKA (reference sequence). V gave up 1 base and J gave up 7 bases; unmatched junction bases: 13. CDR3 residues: CSARGKMASGSWNEQFF. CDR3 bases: TGCAGTGCTAGAGGTAAAATGGCTAGCGGGAGTTGGAATGAGCAGTTCTTC.

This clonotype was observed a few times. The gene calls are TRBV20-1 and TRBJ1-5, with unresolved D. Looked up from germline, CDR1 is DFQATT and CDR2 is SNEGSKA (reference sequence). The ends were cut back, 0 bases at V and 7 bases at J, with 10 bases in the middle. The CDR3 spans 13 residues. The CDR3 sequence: CSARDSPVQPQHF. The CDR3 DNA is TGCAGTGCTAGAGATTCACCGGTCCAGCCCCAGCATTTT.